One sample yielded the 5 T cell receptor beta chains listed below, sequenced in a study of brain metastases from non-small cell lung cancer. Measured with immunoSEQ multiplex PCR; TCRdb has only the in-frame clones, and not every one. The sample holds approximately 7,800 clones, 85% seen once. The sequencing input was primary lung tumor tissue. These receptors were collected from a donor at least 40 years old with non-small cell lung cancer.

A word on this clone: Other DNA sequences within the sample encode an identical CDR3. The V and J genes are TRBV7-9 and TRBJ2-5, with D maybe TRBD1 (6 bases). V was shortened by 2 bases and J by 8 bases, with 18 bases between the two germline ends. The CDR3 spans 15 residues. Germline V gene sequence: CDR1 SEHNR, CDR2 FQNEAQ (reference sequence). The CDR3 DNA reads TGTGCCAGCAGCTTACAGATGGCCGAGGGGGAAACCCAGTACTTC. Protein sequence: CASSLQMAEGETQYF. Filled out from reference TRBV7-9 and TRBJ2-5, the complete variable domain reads DTGVSQNPRHKITKRGQNVTFRCDPISEHNRLYWYRQTLGQGPEFLTYFQNEAQLEKSRLLSDRFSAERPKGSFSTLEIQRTEQGDSAMYLCASSLQMAEGETQYFGPGTRLLVL.

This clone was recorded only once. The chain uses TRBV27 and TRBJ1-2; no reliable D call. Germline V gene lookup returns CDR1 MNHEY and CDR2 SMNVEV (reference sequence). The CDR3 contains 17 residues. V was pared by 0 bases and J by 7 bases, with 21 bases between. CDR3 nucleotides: TGTGCCAGCAGTTTATCCCTCTACCTATCCCGGCATCTTGGCTACACCTTC. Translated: CASSLSLYLSRHLGYTF.

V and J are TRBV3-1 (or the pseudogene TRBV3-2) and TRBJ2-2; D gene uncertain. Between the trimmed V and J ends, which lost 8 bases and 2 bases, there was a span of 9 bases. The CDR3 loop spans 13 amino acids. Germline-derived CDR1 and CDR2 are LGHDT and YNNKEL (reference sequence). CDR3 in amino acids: CASGPPNTGELFF. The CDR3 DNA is TGTGCCAGCGGGCCCCCTAACACCGGGGAGCTGTTTTTT.

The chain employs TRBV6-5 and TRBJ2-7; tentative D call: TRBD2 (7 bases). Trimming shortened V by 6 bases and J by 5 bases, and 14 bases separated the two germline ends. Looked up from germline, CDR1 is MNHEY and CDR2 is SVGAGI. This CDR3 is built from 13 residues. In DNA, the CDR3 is TGTGCCAGCAGCCCATGGGGGGGCCACGAGCAGTACTTC. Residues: CASSPWGGHEQYF.

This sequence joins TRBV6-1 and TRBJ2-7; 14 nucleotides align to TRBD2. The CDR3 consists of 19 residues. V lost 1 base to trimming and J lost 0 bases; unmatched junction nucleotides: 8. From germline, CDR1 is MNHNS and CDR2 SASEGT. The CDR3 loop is CASSEGAPGLAGASYEQYF. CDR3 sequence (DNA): TGTGCCAGCAGTGAAGGTGCTCCGGGACTAGCGGGGGCCTCCTACGAGCAGTACTTC.